This TCR beta chain was found in a study of T cell responses to AZD1222 COVID-19 vaccine listed by TCRdb under 2021. Study-wide context: A total of more than 230 trial participants underwent TCR sequencing, of whom 200 to 220 received two doses of AZD1222 and about 25 received two doses of the MenACWY control vaccine. Trial participants were enrolled by age into 18-55, 56-69 and 70-plus year subgroups, with approximately 150, 30 and 60 TCR-sequenced participants respectively.

Explained via the paper, the time point label denotes: about 28 days (+/-7) after the second vaccine dose. AZD1222 recipients given second doses at about 4 weeks or at about 12 weeks were pooled, since spike-specific TCR depth and breadth were not found to differ between the two schedules. Vaccinee samples came from UK trials COV001 and COV002, including a single-blind randomized controlled phase 2/3 trial of AZD1222 (ChAdOx1 nCoV-19) in healthy adults. For TCRbeta chain sequencing, PBMC samples were collected from trial participants at day 0 and at day 28 after the second dose. The CDR3 regions of human TCRbeta chains were analyzed by immunosequencing. In the authors' own workflow: Repertoire TCRs were matched against a reference library of SARS-CoV-2-specific TCRs generated with the MIRA antigen-specificity platform. Breadth was defined as the fraction of unique TCRs that were SARS-CoV-2-associated, and depth was defined as the fraction of total T cells that were SARS-CoV-2-associated. Using the MIRA data, each spike-specific TCR was mapped to the spike region that the TCR reacts to and placed in a CD4 or CD8 class. Log10-transformed breadth and depth values were compared by one-way ANOVA with Sidak's multiple comparisons tests. TCRdb took this table from immuneACCESS and kept in-frame rearrangements with V and J called. Such tables lack part of the clones; where checked against another copy, unresolved V genes explain under half of the gap, and the rest is unexplained. From that table come the V and J calls and clone size; the DNA was used to work out D and trimming. Counted in this sample were around 150,000 clones; around 94% of them appeared once. The top ten clonotypes cover 5.1% of the sample.

From cysteine to phenylalanine, the CDR3 is 15 amino acids long. The DNA shown is the 45-base CDR3, in frame from base 1. The germline V and J ends show losses of 5 bases and 6 bases respectively, and no gene match explains 6 bases of the junction. As encoded in the germline V gene (reference sequence), CDR1 is LNHNV while CDR2 is YYDKDF. General study outcomes and caveats: Conclusions about previously exposed vaccinees are limited because only five to seven AZD1222 recipients were SARS-CoV-2 seropositive at baseline. Reportedly, close to half of the unique spike-specific TCRs recognized epitopes lying outside the regions that are mutated in the B.1.351 and B.1.1.7 variants. After two AZD1222 doses, both the breadth and the depth of spike-specific TCRs were significantly higher than at day 0 and than in MenACWY recipients. CD4 TCRs associated with the vaccine covered the entire spike protein, and the dominant responses were in regions 160-218 and 743-854. Because no day 14 peak-response samples were available, the repertoires could be characterized only after the peak T cell response. Participants were mostly white British, with more females than males. The authors suggested clonal diversity may have been underestimated. In the small 56-69-year group, the increase in depth fell short of significance, most likely because of low power.

With regard to this clone: No antigen is known for it. It has no much larger one-base neighbor in the sample; base qualities were not kept.

Sequenced here: peripheral blood, sampled 28 days after the second AZD1222 dose. The receptor comes from an adult who received the AZD1222 COVID-19 vaccine. The sequence joins TRBV15 to TRBJ2-1; the central 11 bases match TRBD1. The nucleotide sequence is given as TGTGCCACCAGCCAGGGGACAGGGGGTCCCAATGAGCAGTTCTTC. Its protein reads: CATSQGTGGPNEQFF.